The 23 T cell receptor beta chains below all came from one sample that was sequenced in a study of T cell responses to AZD1222 COVID-19 vaccine (dated by TCRdb to about 2021). The sample's time point label is to be understood as: baseline before first vaccination. Library method: the immunoSEQ multiplex PCR assay. TCRdb retrieved this table from immuneACCESS and kept in-frame rearrangements only. Not all clones are present; in checked studies, unresolved V genes account for under half, and no reason is known for the remainder. The sample profile shows under 150,000 clones; under 95% of them were found once. Jointly, the top ten make up approximately 5% of the sample. Sequencing used peripheral blood, obtained on day 0 of AZD1222 vaccination. The source is an adult in good health.

The CDR3 region is CARKTGEDTQYF. CDR3 DNA sequence: TGTGCCAGAAAAACAGGGGAGGATACGCAGTATTTT. This sequence joins TRBV2 and TRBJ2-3; 7 bases agree with TRBD1. The germline V gene encodes CDR1 SNHLY and CDR2 FYNNEI. V shed 9 bases and J 6 bases; nucleotides not matched to a gene: 6. This CDR3 has 12 residues.

This chain joins TRBV20-1 and TRBJ2-3; TRBD2 might be the D (6 bases). The V gene's germline CDR1 is DFQATT and CDR2 SNEGSKA (reference sequence). V was shortened by 3 bases and J by 0 bases, with 19 bases between the two germline ends. CDR3 length: 17 residues. CDR3 loop: CSASPISGTTSTDTQYF. The CDR3, as DNA: TGCAGTGCTAGTCCAATTAGCGGAACAACTAGCACAGATACGCAGTATTTT.

This chain joins TRBV7-9 and TRBJ1-2; TRBD1 aligns across 9 bases. The CDR3 extends over 14 amino acids. Germline values: CDR1 SEHNR, CDR2 FQNEAQ (reference sequence). V gave up 5 bases and J gave up 4 bases; unmatched junction bases: 5. CDR3 DNA sequence: TGTGCCAGCAGCATCACGGGACAGGGCTATGGCTACACCTTC. Amino acid sequence: CASSITGQGYGYTF. The full variable domain, its missing parts supplied by reference TRBV7-9 and TRBJ1-2, is DTGVSQNPRHKITKRGQNVTFRCDPISEHNRLYWYRQTLGQGPEFLTYFQNEAQLEKSRLLSDRFSAERPKGSFSTLEIQRTEQGDSAMYLCASSITGQGYGYTFGSGTRLTVV.

The chain combines TRBV27 with TRBJ1-2; unclear D gene. In germline, CDR1 is MNHEY, CDR2 SMNVEV (reference sequence). Between the trimmed V and J ends, which lost 9 bases and 0 bases, there was a span of 11 bases. There are 13 residues in the CDR3. The CDR3, as DNA: TGTGCCAGGGGCCACACAACTAACTATGGCTACACCTTC. Its protein product is CARGHTTNYGYTF.

The J gene is TRBJ1-3, the V gene TRBV5-1, with TRBD1 matching 8 bases. J gave up 8 bases and V 2 bases, and 6 bases lay outside the gene matches. The CDR3 is 14 amino acids. The germline V gene has CDR1 SGHRS and CDR2 YFSETQ. This chain's CDR3 is CASSFETGEDTIYF. CDR3 DNA sequence: TGCGCCAGCAGCTTCGAGACAGGGGAGGACACCATATATTTT. Based on the CDR3 plus reference TRBV5-1 and TRBJ1-3, the full variable domain is KAGVTQTPRYLIKTRGQQVTLSCSPISGHRSVSWYQQTPGQGLQFLFEYFSETQRNKGNFPGRFSGRQFSNSRSEMNVSTLELGDSALYLCASSFETGEDTIYFGEGSWLTVV.

The rearrangement links TRBV27 to TRBJ1-5, with 10 positions matching TRBD1. Germline V lookup: CDR1 MNHEY, CDR2 SMNVEV (reference sequence). This CDR3 spans 17 amino acids. Germline trimming cut 2 bases from V and 2 bases from J; bases unmatched to any gene: 6. In DNA form, the CDR3 reads TGTGCCAGCAGTTTAGGGGACAGGGGAGGTGGCAATCAGCCCCAGCATTTT. Translation gives CASSLGDRGGGNQPQHF.

The J gene is TRBJ1-1, the V gene TRBV6-6; TRBD1 is a possible D gene (5 bases). V shed 6 bases and J shed 1 base, with 15 bases lying between them. CDR3 size: 15 residues. Germline V gives CDR1 MNHNY, CDR2 SVGAGI (reference sequence). CDR3 sequence reads: CASRKTGRWNTEAFF. CDR3 DNA sequence: TGTGCCAGCAGAAAGACGGGACGATGGAACACTGAAGCTTTCTTT.

The chain links TRBV7-9 to TRBJ2-1, with 14 bases lining up with TRBD2. V gave up 5 bases and J gave up 7 bases; unmatched junction bases: 7. The length of the CDR3 is 16 residues. The germline gives CDR1 SEHNR, CDR2 FQNEAQ (reference sequence). The CDR3 DNA reads TGTGCCAGCAGCCTGCCTGGGACTAGCGGGGGTAATGAGCAGTTCTTC. Its protein product is CASSLPGTSGGNEQFF.

The chain links TRBV9 to TRBJ1-5; 11 bases line up with TRBD1. The germline V gene encodes CDR1 SGDLS and CDR2 YYNGEE. The V and J ends lost 3 bases and 6 bases, in that order; junction bases with no gene match: 2. The CDR3 spans 14 residues. The CDR3 protein is CASSGGTGGQPQHF. The CDR3 DNA sequence: TGTGCCAGCAGCGGGGGGACAGGGGGTCAGCCCCAGCATTTT.

V gene TRBV18 combines with J gene TRBJ2-1; D unclear. The CDR3 is made up of 13 amino acids. With 0 bases removed from V and 9 bases from J, the gap between germline ends came to 9 bases. Germline V gene data show CDR1 as KGHSH and CDR2 as LQKENI. This CDR3 reads CASSPPAVAEQFF. For the CDR3, the DNA is TGTGCCAGCTCACCACCCGCAGTGGCTGAGCAGTTCTTC.

The rearrangement links TRBV5-4 to TRBJ2-7; D is possibly TRBD2 (6 bases). The germline V and J ends were trimmed by 1 base and 2 bases, with 13 bases remaining between them. This CDR3 spans 15 amino acids. Germline V gene lookup returns CDR1 SGHNT and CDR2 YYREEE (reference sequence). The CDR3 is CASSLLGGRAYEQYF. The CDR3 region has the DNA TGTGCCAGCAGCTTGCTGGGAGGCCGAGCCTACGAGCAGTACTTC.

The chain employs TRBV2 and TRBJ1-6; 9 bases map to TRBD1. There are 15 residues in the CDR3. The ends lost 2 bases at V and 9 bases at J; junction bases unmatched: 5. CDR1 SNHLY and CDR2 FYNNEI come from the germline V gene. CDR3 coding DNA: TGTGCCAGCAGTGAAAACGGACAGGGGCGTTCACCCCTCCACTTT. This sequence encodes CASSENGQGRSPLHF.

This clone was recorded only once. J is TRBJ1-4 and V is TRBV24-1, with 7 positions matching TRBD1. V was clipped by 3 bases and J by 7 bases; unmatched bases: 7. Germline CDR1 reads KGHDR; CDR2 reads SFDVKD. CDR3 length equals 15 residues. This chain's CDR3 is CATSDITPGGEKLFF. The CDR3 DNA is TGTGCCACCAGTGATATTACACCAGGGGGTGAAAAACTGTTTTTT.

The V call is TRBV7-3, the J call TRBJ2-7, with 7 bases aligning to TRBD2. The CDR3 spans 14 residues. CDR1 SGHTA and CDR2 FQGTGA come from the germline V gene. J was trimmed by 2 bases and V by 0 bases; bases with no gene match: 1. The CDR3 loop is CASSLTSGPYEQYF. CDR3 DNA sequence: TGTGCCAGCAGCTTAACTAGCGGGCCCTACGAGCAGTACTTC.

The V and J genes are TRBV6-5 and TRBJ2-7; 12 bases are a match to TRBD2. Germline CDR1 and CDR2: MNHEY and SVGAGI. This CDR3 contains 12 residues. After removal of 6 bases from V and 11 bases from J, the junction contained 5 bases not matched to a gene. CDR3 DNA: TGTGCCAGCAGGAGGACTAGCGGGGATGAGTACTTC. It is translated as CASRRTSGDEYF.

The chain couples TRBV7-8 to TRBJ2-7; the D gene could be TRBD1 or TRBD2 (6 bases each). CDR1 is SGHVS, CDR2 FQNEAQ, per germline. The V and J ends lost 1 base and 7 bases respectively, with 17 bases between them. CDR3 length equals 15 residues. The CDR3 sequence: CASSLVAGGVWEQYF. The CDR3 nucleotides read TGTGCCAGCAGCTTAGTAGCCGGGGGCGTCTGGGAGCAGTACTTC.

V is TRBV6-5 and J is TRBJ1-4; D is ambiguous. The CDR3 totals 11 residues. V was cut by 6 bases and J by 10 bases, with 9 bases left in between. The germline V gene has CDR1 MNHEY and CDR2 SVGAGI. The CDR3 DNA follows: TGTGCCAGCAGCTCCCCGGGAAAACTGTTTTTT. It is translated as CASSSPGKLFF.

This clone has only one observation. V and J are TRBV19 and TRBJ2-3; 11 bases are a match to TRBD2. Germline-derived CDR1 and CDR2 are LNHDA and SQIVND (reference sequence). CDR3 length: 15 amino acids. The V gene end was trimmed by 2 bases and the J gene end by 4 bases; junction bases not matched to a gene: 2. The CDR3 DNA reads as TGTGCCAGTAGTATAACTAGCGGGGGTGCAGATACGCAGTATTTT. Its protein product is CASSITSGGADTQYF.

CDR3 protein: CASSPSTGNEKLFF. The DNA for the CDR3 is TGTGCCAGCTCACCGAGCACAGGGAATGAAAAACTGTTTTTT. The rearrangement joins TRBV18 to TRBJ1-4, with a weak D call TRBD1 (6 bases). The CDR3 is 14 amino acids. Between the trimmed V and J ends, which lost 3 bases and 5 bases, there was a span of 10 bases. The germline CDR1 and CDR2 sequences are KGHSH and LQKENI.

Concerning this clone itself: This same CDR3 is encoded by further DNA sequences in the sample. This chain joins TRBV18 and TRBJ2-3; D uncertain. The CDR3 runs 13 residues. Germline CDR1 KGHSH, CDR2 LQKENI. V was shortened by 0 bases and J by 2 bases, with 3 bases between the two germline ends. CDR3 DNA sequence: TGTGCCAGCTCACCACCCCTCACAGATACGCAGTATTTT. Translation: CASSPPLTDTQYF.

V gene TRBV21-1 combines with J gene TRBJ1-1. TRBV21-1 counts as a pseudogene. The CDR3 has 12 amino acids. The CDR3 DNA follows: TGTGCCAGCAGGCCGTCGGGCACTGAAGCTTTCTTT. This gives the protein CASRPSGTEAFF.

This clone was detected only once. V usage is TRBV10-3 and J usage is TRBJ2-1; 7 bases fit TRBD1. The CDR3 totals 15 residues. From germline, CDR1 is ENHRY and CDR2 SYGVKD. Trimming cost V 4 bases and J 7 bases; bases outside gene matches: 10. The CDR3 spells CAISGSDRTGNEQFF. DNA of the CDR3: TGTGCCATCAGTGGGTCGGACAGGACTGGAAATGAGCAGTTCTTC.

The chain carries TRBV7-8 and TRBJ1-5; no clear D. The CDR3 sequence is 16 residues long. CDR1 is SGHVS, CDR2 FQNEAQ, per germline. Trimming shortened V by 2 bases and J by 3 bases, and 14 bases separated the two germline ends. CDR3 nucleotides: TGTGCCAGCAGCTTATCTGCTTTGGTGGCCAATCAGCCCCAGCATTTT. This gives the protein CASSLSALVANQPQHF.